Below are 30 T cell receptor beta chains sequenced from a single sample in a study of blood T cell repertoires in COVID-19 (dated by TCRdb to about 2020). Libraries came from the immunoSEQ multiplex PCR assay. Held by TCRdb, this immuneACCESS table contains in-frame sequences only and omits some clones. Under half of the omission traces to an unresolved V gene where checked; the cause of the rest is unknown. The sample table lists approximately 240,000 clones, less than 90% of them with a count of one. The ten top clones hold approximately 18% of the sample. What was sequenced was peripheral blood. These receptors originate from a woman of 80 years or more with active or convalescent COVID-19.

The CDR3 here is CASSPGQTYNEQFF. The CDR3 DNA follows: TGCGCCAGCAGCCCGGGACAGACCTACAATGAGCAGTTCTTC. V and J are TRBV5-1 and TRBJ2-1; 7 bases agree with TRBD1. CDR1 and CDR2 from the germline V gene are SGHRS and YFSETQ. The CDR3 runs 14 residues. V shed 4 bases, J shed 2 bases, and the junction held 3 bases outside the gene matches.

This clone appeared a single time. This chain joins TRBV6-5 and TRBJ2-2; TRBD1 matches 10 bases. The junction had 5 bases not matched to a gene; V was cut back by 3 bases and J by 4 bases. Germline V gene data show CDR1 as MNHEY and CDR2 as SVGAGI. The CDR3 covers 16 residues. In DNA form, the CDR3 reads TGTGCCAGCAGTTATGAGAGGACAGGGGGCACCGGGGAGCTGTTTTTT. The encoded protein is CASSYERTGGTGELFF.

For this clone: Distinct nucleotide sequences in the sample also encode this CDR3. The chain recombines TRBV28 with TRBJ1-2; D is uncertain. CDR1 MDHEN and CDR2 SYDVKM come from the germline V gene. V lost 3 bases, J lost 3 bases, and 5 bases lay in between. The CDR3 length is 12 residues. The CDR3 sequence is CASSLRDYGYTF. In nucleotides, the CDR3 is TGTGCCAGCAGTTTGAGAGACTATGGCTACACCTTC.

This clone showed up just a few times. The chain combines TRBV28 with TRBJ1-2; TRBD1 is a possible D gene (5 bases). The V end lost 2 bases, the J end lost 4 bases, and 11 bases lay between the germline ends. The CDR3 is made up of 14 amino acids. CDR1 is MDHEN and CDR2 is SYDVKM in the germline V gene. This CDR3 reads CASSLDRPSYGYTF. CDR3 bases: TGTGCCAGCAGTTTAGACAGACCCTCCTATGGCTACACCTTC.

J is TRBJ2-7 and V is TRBV6-5, with D possibly being TRBD1 (6 bases). The CDR3 runs 15 residues. CDR1 and CDR2 from the germline V gene are MNHEY and SVGAGI. V lost 7 bases and J 5 bases, leaving 21 bases between the germline ends. The CDR3 DNA reads TGTGCCAGCACCGAACAGGGACCTTTATCCAACGAGCAGTACTTC. It specifies CASTEQGPLSNEQYF.

The chain uses TRBV4-1 and TRBJ2-7; TRBD1 matches at 7 bases. With 5 bases clipped from V and 2 bases from J, the junction kept 3 bases outside the gene matches. The CDR3 consists of 13 residues. The germline gives CDR1 MGHRA, CDR2 YSYEKL. CDR3 in amino acids: CASSDTGAYEQYF. CDR3 DNA sequence: TGCGCCAGCAGCGACACAGGGGCCTACGAGCAGTACTTC.

This rearrangement joins TRBV28 to TRBJ1-2; unclear D gene. V gave up 6 bases and J gave up 5 bases, with 13 bases separating them. This CDR3 is 13 amino acids long. CDR1 and CDR2 from the germline V gene are MDHEN and SYDVKM. CDR3 loop: CASRAPGVYGYTF. The DNA for the CDR3 is TGTGCCAGCAGGGCGCCGGGTGTTTATGGCTACACCTTC.

This sequence joins TRBV27 and TRBJ1-6; 12 nucleotides line up with TRBD1. Unmatched junction bases numbered 0, after V lost 5 bases and J lost 10 bases. CDR3 length: 13 residues. Germline CDR1 reads MNHEY; CDR2 reads SMNVEV (reference sequence). Written as DNA, the CDR3 is TGTGCCAGCAGTGGGACAGGGGGCTCACCCCTCCACTTT. Translated: CASSGTGGSPLHF.

The gene calls are TRBV7-6 and TRBJ1-5, with a weak D call TRBD1 (6 bases). Per the germline V gene, CDR1 is SGHVS and CDR2 is FNYEAQ. The length of the CDR3 is 16 residues. Trimming removed 4 bases at V and 0 bases at J, with 13 bases between. Here the CDR3 DNA reads TGTGCCAGCAGCTCCGCGACAGGACGTAGCAATCAGCCCCAGCATTTT. It is translated as CASSSATGRSNQPQHF.

The chain has TRBV15 and TRBJ1-3; D is perhaps TRBD1 (5 bases). With 5 bases removed from V and 2 bases from J, the gap between germline ends came to 7 bases. Germline V gene lookup returns CDR1 LNHNV and CDR2 YYDKDF (reference sequence). This CDR3 is 13 amino acids long. The CDR3 sequence: CATSPGPGNTIYF. The DNA of the CDR3 is TGTGCCACCAGCCCAGGGCCTGGAAACACCATATATTTT.

The chain is built from TRBV5-1 and TRBJ1-1, with D possibly being TRBD1 (5 bases). Per the germline V gene, CDR1 is SGHRS and CDR2 is YFSETQ. V lost 1 base to trimming and J lost 1 base, with 8 bases between them. The CDR3 extends over 14 amino acids. CDR3 residues: CASSLHGGNTEAFF. The CDR3 region has the DNA TGCGCCAGCAGCTTGCACGGGGGGAACACTGAAGCTTTCTTT.

The chain combines TRBV11-3 with TRBJ1-2; TRBD1 matches 7 bases. The CDR3 spans 13 residues. V lost 6 bases and J lost 8; bases outside the gene matches: 9. Germline CDR1 reads SGHNT; CDR2 reads YENEEA. CDR3 coding DNA: TGTGCCAGCAGTCAAGGACAGGAGGGAGGCTACACCTTC. This translates into CASSQGQEGGYTF. Together with reference TRBV11-3 and TRBJ1-2, the CDR3 gives the full variable domain: EAGVVQSPRYKIIEKKQPVAFWCNPISGHNTLYWYLQNLGQGPELLIRYENEEAVDDSQLPKDRFSAERLKGVDSTLKIQPAELGDSAVYLCASSQGQEGGYTFGSGTRLTVV.

This chain uses TRBV2 with TRBJ2-5; 7 nucleotides align to TRBD1. This CDR3 is 12 amino acids long. The V gene end was trimmed by 6 bases and the J gene end by 5 bases; junction bases not matched to a gene: 3. The germline gives CDR1 SNHLY, CDR2 FYNNEI. CDR3: CASRQGRETQYF. For the CDR3, the DNA is TGTGCCAGCAGACAGGGGCGGGAGACCCAGTACTTC.

The chain joins TRBV6-5 to TRBJ1-1; maybe TRBD1 (6 bases). This CDR3 has 14 residues. With 6 bases removed from V and 5 bases from J, the gap between germline ends came to 16 bases. CDR1 and CDR2 (germline): MNHEY, SVGAGI. CDR3 sequence reads: CASRTGWRGTEAFF. Written as DNA, the CDR3 is TGTGCCAGCAGAACAGGGTGGAGAGGGACTGAAGCTTTCTTT.

This sequence joins TRBV3-1 (or the pseudogene TRBV3-2) and TRBJ2-1; 16 positions agree with TRBD2. After removal of 0 bases from V and 9 bases from J, the junction contained 5 bases not matched to a gene. CDR1 is LGHDT, CDR2 YNNKEL, per germline (reference sequence). The CDR3 totals 17 residues. Here the CDR3 DNA reads TGTGCCAGCAGCCAAGACCTGGGACTAGCGGGAGGGGGTGAGCAGTTCTTC. Encoded protein: CASSQDLGLAGGGEQFF.

The chain couples TRBV21-1 to TRBJ1-1. TRBV21-1 is deemed a pseudogene. The CDR3 runs to 16 residues. As DNA, the CDR3 is TGTGCCAGCAGCAATAGGAGTCTGAACTGGAACACTGAAGCTTTCTTT. As protein: CASSNRSLNWNTEAFF.

This CDR3 reads CASSQDPGSPQYF. The CDR3, as DNA: TGCGCCAGCAGCCAAGATCCGGGTTCCCCGCAGTACTTC. The chain has TRBV4-3 and TRBJ2-7; D gene uncertain. This CDR3 is built from 13 residues. Trimming took 0 bases from V and 9 from J, leaving 12 bases between them. Germline-derived CDR1 and CDR2 are LGHNA and YSLEER.

Notes on this clone: This specimen includes other DNA sequences encoding the same CDR3. The gene calls are TRBV9 and TRBJ2-3, with 8 bases aligning to TRBD2. V was pared by 4 bases and J by 0 bases, with 4 bases of the junction left unmatched. Germline V gene lookup returns CDR1 SGDLS and CDR2 YYNGEE. The CDR3 extends over 15 amino acids. CDR3 nucleotides: TGTGCCAGCAGCATAGCGGGGACTAGCACAGATACGCAGTATTTT. Encoded protein: CASSIAGTSTDTQYF.

This clone has only one observation. This chain joins TRBV7-3 and TRBJ2-3; D gene uncertain. The germline V gene has CDR1 SGHTA and CDR2 FQGTGA. V lost 4 bases to trimming and J lost 2 bases, with 7 bases between them. There are 13 residues in the CDR3. The CDR3 DNA reads as TGTGCCAGCAGCTCAGTGCCCACAGATACGCAGTATTTT. Translated, it gives CASSSVPTDTQYF.

The rearrangement links TRBV21-1 to TRBJ2-5; no check of the table's D call, TRBD2, against the DNA was made. TRBV21-1 is assigned pseudogene status. The CDR3 is made up of 13 amino acids. In DNA, the CDR3 is TGTGCCAGCACCGTAGGAGAACGAGAGACCCAGTACTTC. Protein: CASTVGERETQYF.

The rearrangement joins TRBV7-2 to TRBJ1-2, with TRBD1 matching over 8 bases. There are 14 residues in the CDR3. Germline V gene lookup returns CDR1 SGHTA and CDR2 FQGNSA. J gave up 7 bases and V 4 bases, and 8 bases lay outside the gene matches. CDR3 sequence: CASSSNRGGSGYTF. CDR3 in DNA: TGTGCCAGCAGCTCAAACAGGGGGGGAAGTGGCTACACCTTC.

This chain links TRBV19 with TRBJ2-5, with a possible D match to TRBD2 (5 bases). The ends were cut back, 5 bases at V and 1 base at J, with 14 bases in the middle. CDR1 is LNHDA, CDR2 SQIVND, per germline (reference sequence). There are 15 residues in the CDR3. CDR3 protein: CASSHWSEGQETQYF. Written as DNA, the CDR3 is TGTGCCAGTAGTCATTGGTCCGAGGGCCAAGAGACCCAGTACTTC.

This chain joins TRBV9 and TRBJ1-2; 7 positions match TRBD1. The CDR3 spans 14 residues. Germline values: CDR1 SGDLS, CDR2 YYNGEE. V was pared by 3 bases and J by 2 bases, with 4 bases of the junction left unmatched. CDR3 nucleotide sequence: TGTGCCAGCAGCGAATTGGGACAGAACTATGGCTACACCTTC. As protein: CASSELGQNYGYTF.

The chain recombines TRBV5-6 with TRBJ2-5; D may be TRBD1 (5 bases). The V end was cut by 1 base, the J end by 1 base, with 11 bases between. Germline V lookup: CDR1 SGHDT, CDR2 YYEEEE. This CDR3 contains 15 residues. The CDR3 DNA sequence: TGTGCCAGCAGCTTGTATGGCAGGGTCCAAGAGACCCAGTACTTC. Translation gives CASSLYGRVQETQYF.

This sequence joins TRBV7-6 and TRBJ2-7; 14 bases match TRBD2. The V gene's germline CDR1 is SGHVS and CDR2 FNYEAQ. The CDR3 totals 15 residues. Trimming removed 5 bases from V and 7 bases from J; junction bases left unmatched: 7. CDR3 bases: TGTGCCAGCAGCGAAGGGACTAGCGGGAGTCGGGAGCAGTACTTC. Encoded protein: CASSEGTSGSREQYF.

The gene calls are TRBV13 and TRBJ1-5, with D tentatively TRBD1 (5 bases). The germline V and J ends were trimmed by 3 bases and 2 bases, with 5 bases remaining between them. The germline CDR1 and CDR2 sequences are PRHDT and FYEKMQ (reference sequence). The CDR3 covers 13 residues. CDR3 nucleotide sequence: TGTGCCAGCAGCTTGACAGGCAATCAGCCCCAGCATTTT. Its translation is CASSLTGNQPQHF.

The rearrangement uses TRBV7-2 and TRBJ2-7; D not resolved. Germline V gene sequence: CDR1 SGHTA, CDR2 FQGNSA. Trimming shortened V by 5 bases and J by 3 bases, and 11 bases separated the two germline ends. The CDR3 has 13 residues. The CDR3 reads CASSPSAYYEQYF. As DNA, the CDR3 is TGTGCCAGCAGCCCGAGCGCCTACTACGAGCAGTACTTC. The variable domain in full, with the rest retrieved from reference TRBV7-2 and TRBJ2-7, is GAGVSQSPSNKVTEKGKDVELRCDPISGHTALYWYRQSLGQGLEFLIYFQGNSAPDKSGLPSDRFSAERTGGSVSTLTIQRTQQEDSAVYLCASSPSAYYEQYFGPGTRLTVT.

The CDR3 region has the DNA TGTGCCAGCAGCGGAACAGGGGGGTTCAATCAGCCCCAGCATTTT. Protein sequence: CASSGTGGFNQPQHF. J is TRBJ1-5 and V is TRBV5-4; 8 bases fit TRBD1. The CDR3 totals 15 residues. V dropped 4 bases and J dropped 3; count of bases not matched to a gene: 6. CDR1 is SGHNT and CDR2 is YYREEE in the germline V gene (reference sequence). Complete variable domain (other parts from reference TRBV5-4 and TRBJ1-5): ETGVTQSPTHLIKTRGQQVTLRCSSQSGHNTVSWYQQALGQGPQFIFQYYREEENGRGNFPPRFSGLQFPNYSSELNVNALELDDSALYLCASSGTGGFNQPQHFGDGTRLSIL.

This rearrangement joins TRBV6-6 to TRBJ1-1; no clear D gene. Germline CDR1 and CDR2: MNHNY and SVGAGI (reference sequence). This CDR3 contains 13 residues. With 4 bases removed from V and 4 bases from J, the gap between germline ends came to 10 bases. For the CDR3, the DNA is TGTGCCAGCAGTTCCCCCGTTGTCACTGAAGCTTTCTTT. As protein: CASSSPVVTEAFF.

The chain links TRBV7-2 to TRBJ1-1, with D hard to call. This CDR3 comprises 15 residues. Germline CDR1 and CDR2: SGHTA and FQGNSA. V lost 5 bases and J lost 4, with 17 bases in between. The CDR3 reads CASSLGGGGGTEAFF. CDR3 sequence (DNA): TGTGCCAGCAGCCTGGGAGGTGGAGGAGGCACTGAAGCTTTCTTT.